The 18 T cell receptor beta chains given below trace back to one sample, sequenced in a study of shared clonotypes between healthy human individuals. CD45RO-negative, CCR7-selected cells formed the naive CD8 fraction, which excluded terminally differentiated effector memory CD45RA+ cells. Assay: immunoSEQ multiplex PCR; the TCRdb copy retains only in-frame clones and omits some. The data contain around 2.1 million clones, about 92% of them singletons. Sequencing was performed on naive CD8+ T cells from PBMCs. The receptors derive from a man younger than 30 in good health. Some clones in this sample may be carry-over from other donors' samples.

In its sample, this clone was seen a few times. The rearrangement joins TRBV10-1 to TRBJ1-1; D uncertain. The CDR3 length is 14 residues. Germline V gives CDR1 WNHNN, CDR2 SYGVQD (reference sequence). Deletions cut 3 bases from V and 0 bases from J, with 8 bases between. The CDR3 nucleotides are TGCGCCAGCAGTGAAACTCTGCTGAACACTGAAGCTTTCTTT. Translation: CASSETLLNTEAFF.

CDR3 nucleotide sequence: TGTGCCACCAGCAGATTCCAAATTACAGATACGCAGTATTTT. It specifies CATSRFQITDTQYF. The genes are TRBV15 and TRBJ2-3; D is undetermined. This CDR3 region has 14 residues. Germline CDR1 reads LNHNV; CDR2 reads YYDKDF (reference sequence). Trimming took 2 bases from V and 3 from J, leaving 9 bases between them.

The rearrangement links TRBV28 to TRBJ2-4, with 7 bases that match TRBD2. Germline CDR1 is MDHEN and CDR2 is SYDVKM. Unmatched junction bases numbered 10, after V lost 1 base and J lost 1 base. The CDR3 runs to 18 residues. The CDR3 spells CASSLYPAGAVAKNIQYF. CDR3 DNA sequence: TGTGCCAGCAGTTTATACCCCGCGGGAGCTGTCGCCAAAAACATTCAGTACTTC.

V gene TRBV4-1 combines with J gene TRBJ2-5; TRBD1 agrees at 8 bases. CDR1 MGHRA and CDR2 YSYEKL come from the germline V gene. The CDR3 is made up of 15 amino acids. Trimming took 0 bases from V and 2 from J; bases not matched to a gene: 2. The CDR3 coding sequence is TGCGCCAGCAGCCAAGAGGACAGGGTACAAGAGACCCAGTACTTC. This gives the protein CASSQEDRVQETQYF.

This clone was seen only once. Other DNA sequences from this sample encode an identical CDR3 as well. The V gene is TRBV27, the J gene TRBJ2-6, with D hard to call. There are 13 residues in the CDR3. The germline CDR1 and CDR2 sequences are MNHEY and SMNVEV (reference sequence). Trimming pared 6 bases from V and 3 bases from J, leaving 6 bases between. The CDR3: CASSPFGANVLTF. CDR3 sequence (DNA): TGTGCCAGCAGCCCCTTTGGGGCCAACGTCCTGACTTTC.

J is TRBJ2-7 and V is TRBV5-5, with a possible D match to TRBD2 (6 bases). The CDR3 covers 14 residues. The V end lost 3 bases, the J end lost 3 bases, and 13 bases lay between the germline ends. Germline V CDR1 and CDR2: SGHKS, YYEKEE (reference sequence). DNA of the CDR3: TGTGCCAGCAGCTCCCCTGGACTACACTACGAGCAGTACTTC. It is translated as CASSSPGLHYEQYF.

This chain connects TRBV7-9 to TRBJ2-5, with 8 bases aligning to TRBD2. The J call may be incorrect, as the DNA end agrees better with TRBJ2-7. CDR3 length equals 15 residues. In germline, CDR1 is SEHNR, CDR2 FQNEAQ (reference sequence). DNA of the CDR3: TGTGCCAGCAGCTTAGCGGTAGCGGGACTAGACGAGCAGTACTTC. As protein: CASSLAVAGLDEQYF.

This rearrangement joins TRBV9 to TRBJ2-1; 8 bases align to TRBD2. CDR1 and CDR2 from the germline V gene are SGDLS and YYNGEE. The CDR3 contains 13 residues. The trim removed 5 bases at V and 6 bases at J, leaving 4 bases unmatched. Written as DNA, the CDR3 is TGTGCCAGCAGGAGCGGGAGCGGCAATGAGCAGTTCTTC. Its protein is CASRSGSGNEQFF.

On this clone itself: The identical CDR3 is also encoded by other nucleotide sequences in the sample. This sequence joins TRBV27 and TRBJ2-7; D remains ambiguous. The CDR3 runs to 13 residues. V was shortened by 3 bases and J by 2 bases, with 8 bases between the two germline ends. Per the germline V gene, CDR1 is MNHEY and CDR2 is SMNVEV (reference sequence). CDR3 sequence: CASSLAAAYEQYF. The CDR3 coding sequence is TGTGCCAGCAGTTTGGCCGCTGCCTACGAGCAGTACTTC.

This rearrangement joins TRBV25-1 to TRBJ2-3, with 7 bases identical to TRBD1. After removal of 1 base from V and 2 bases from J, the junction contained 9 bases not matched to a gene. The CDR3 sequence is 17 residues long. The germline V gene encodes CDR1 MGHDK and CDR2 SYGVNS. CDR3 DNA: TGTGCCAGCAGTGAATTTATCACAGGGGTACTCACAGATACGCAGTATTTT. This codes for CASSEFITGVLTDTQYF.

CDR3 region: CASSVLVPYEQYF. The DNA for the CDR3 is TGTGCCAGCAGTGTTCTGGTACCATACGAGCAGTACTTC. V usage is TRBV2 and J usage is TRBJ2-7; D not certain. CDR3 length: 13 residues. Trimming cost V 4 bases and J 4 bases, with 11 bases left between them. Germline assignment: CDR1 SNHLY and CDR2 FYNNEI.

This clone occurred once. CDR3 protein: CASSGRDRATGEQYF. CDR3 nucleotides: TGTGCCAGCAGTGGTCGGGACAGGGCAACGGGGGAGCAGTACTTC. The chain carries TRBV28 and TRBJ2-7; 9 bases are a match to TRBD1. CDR3 size: 15 residues. CDR1 is MDHEN and CDR2 is SYDVKM in the germline V gene. Trimming at V came to 5 bases and at J to 7 bases, leaving 12 bases not matched to a gene.

The rearrangement links TRBV27 to TRBJ2-7; D remains unclear. The CDR3 consists of 13 residues. V was shortened by 3 bases and J by 6 bases, with 12 bases between the two germline ends. CDR1 is MNHEY, CDR2 SMNVEV, per germline (reference sequence). CDR3 DNA sequence: TGTGCCAGCAGTTTTAGTCCCTTGGTCGAGCAGTACTTC. Protein: CASSFSPLVEQYF.

V and J are TRBV28 and TRBJ2-1; possibly TRBD2 for D (6 bases). This CDR3 contains 14 residues. The germline V gene encodes CDR1 MDHEN and CDR2 SYDVKM. The V end was cut by 2 bases, the J end by 6 bases, with 11 bases between. The CDR3 DNA reads TGTGCCAGCAGTTTAAGGGACTTACGCAATGAGCAGTTCTTC. As protein: CASSLRDLRNEQFF.

V is TRBV28 and J is TRBJ2-3; 11 bases fit TRBD2. J lost 0 bases, V lost 4 bases, and 12 bases had no gene match. This CDR3 is built from 19 residues. Germline V gene sequence: CDR1 MDHEN, CDR2 SYDVKM. The CDR3 DNA reads TGTGCCAGCAGTTATCCCTCACTAGCGGGGGCTTCTAGCACAGATACGCAGTATTTT. It yields the protein CASSYPSLAGASSTDTQYF. Based on the CDR3 plus reference TRBV28 and TRBJ2-3, the full variable domain is DVKVTQSSRYLVKRTGEKVFLECVQDMDHENMFWYRQDPGLGLRLIYFSYDVKMKEKGDIPEGYSVSREKKERFSLILESASTNQTSMYLCASSYPSLAGASSTDTQYFGPGTRLTVL.

This chain links TRBV19 with TRBJ1-4, with unresolved D. This CDR3 is 15 amino acids long. Trimming removed 6 bases at V and 10 bases at J, with 21 bases between. Germline values: CDR1 LNHDA, CDR2 SQIVND (reference sequence). The CDR3 DNA follows: TGTGCCAGTAGAATGGGATCTTTTAAGGCTGGAAAACTGTTTTTT. Translating gives CASRMGSFKAGKLFF.

The chain employs TRBV27 and TRBJ1-1; a weak D match, TRBD1 (5 bases). The CDR3 has 14 residues. Germline V gene data show CDR1 as MNHEY and CDR2 as SMNVEV (reference sequence). With 2 bases removed from V and 4 bases from J, the gap between germline ends came to 11 bases. This CDR3 reads CASSLTRGSTEAFF. Written as DNA, the CDR3 is TGTGCCAGCAGTTTAACTAGGGGAAGCACTGAAGCTTTCTTT.

This clone was observed a single time. V and J are TRBV5-8 and TRBJ2-7, with a tentative D call TRBD2 (6 bases). V shed 0 bases and J shed 7 bases, with 20 bases lying between them. The CDR3 has 16 residues. Germline values: CDR1 SGHTS, CDR2 YDEGEE. The CDR3 coding sequence is TGTGCCAGCAGCTTGGTTGGAGGGTCTCCGATGTGGGAGCAGTACTTC. Translated: CASSLVGGSPMWEQYF.